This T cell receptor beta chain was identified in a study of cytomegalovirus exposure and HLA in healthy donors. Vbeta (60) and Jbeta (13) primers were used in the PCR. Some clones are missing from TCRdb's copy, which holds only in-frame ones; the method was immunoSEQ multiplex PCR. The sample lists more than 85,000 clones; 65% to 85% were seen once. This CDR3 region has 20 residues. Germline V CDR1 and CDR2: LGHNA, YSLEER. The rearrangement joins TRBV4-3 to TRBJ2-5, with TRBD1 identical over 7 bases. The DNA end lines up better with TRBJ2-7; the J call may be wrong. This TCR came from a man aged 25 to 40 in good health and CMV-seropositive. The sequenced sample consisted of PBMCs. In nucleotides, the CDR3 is TGCGCCAGCAGCCAAGAGGTTCAGGCATCGGGGCAGGGGGTCCCCTACGAGCAGTACTTC. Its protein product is CASSQEVQASGQGVPYEQYF.